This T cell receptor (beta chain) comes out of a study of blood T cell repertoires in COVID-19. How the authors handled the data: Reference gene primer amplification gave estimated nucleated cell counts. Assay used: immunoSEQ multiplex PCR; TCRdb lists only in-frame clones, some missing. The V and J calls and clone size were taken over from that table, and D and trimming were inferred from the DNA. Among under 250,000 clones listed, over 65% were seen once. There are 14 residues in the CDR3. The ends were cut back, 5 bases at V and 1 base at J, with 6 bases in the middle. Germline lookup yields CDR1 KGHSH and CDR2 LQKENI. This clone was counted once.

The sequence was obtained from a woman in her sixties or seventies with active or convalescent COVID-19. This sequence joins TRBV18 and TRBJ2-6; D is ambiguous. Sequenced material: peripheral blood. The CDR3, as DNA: TGTGCCAGCTCAGCAGATTCTGGGGCCAACGTCCTGACTTTC. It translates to CASSADSGANVLTF.